These 27 T cell receptor beta chains came from one sample sequenced in a study of cytotoxic CD8 clonotypes in ibrutinib-treated CLL. Clones were read by immunoSEQ multiplex PCR, and TCRdb kept only the in-frame ones, dropping some. The sample consists of 55,000 to 80,000 clones, approximately 57% of them appearing once. Here the sequenced sample was PBMCs, taken after 12 months of ibrutinib treatment. The receptors were gathered from a human donor with chronic lymphocytic leukemia.

The rearrangement uses TRBV6-5 and TRBJ2-3; D may be TRBD1 (6 bases). Germline V gene data show CDR1 as MNHEY and CDR2 as SVGAGI. This CDR3 is built from 14 residues. V was trimmed by 5 bases and J by 2 bases, leaving 11 bases between them. The CDR3 protein is CASSRGHPTDTQYF. The CDR3 bases are TGTGCCAGCAGTAGGGGACATCCCACAGATACGCAGTATTTT.

This clone was seen at least ten times. J is TRBJ2-7 and V is TRBV20-1; D uncertain. Trimming cost V 8 bases and J 2 bases, with 10 bases left between them. CDR3 length equals 11 residues. Germline lookup yields CDR1 DFQATT and CDR2 SNEGSKA (reference sequence). The CDR3 sequence: CSWRLPYEQYF. The CDR3 DNA follows: TGCAGTTGGCGGCTACCCTACGAGCAGTACTTC.

This CDR3 reads CASSKRDQPQHF. CDR3 bases: TGTGCCAGCAGTAAGCGAGATCAGCCCCAGCATTTT. The chain uses TRBV6-5 and TRBJ1-5; no firm D call. Germline CDR1 reads MNHEY; CDR2 reads SVGAGI. CDR3 length: 12 residues. Trimming took off 5 bases at V and 5 bases at J, with 7 bases between the two ends.

The genes are TRBV11-2 and TRBJ2-3; weak D call: TRBD2 (5 bases). This CDR3 is 16 amino acids long. V was cut by 0 bases and J by 6 bases, with 16 bases left in between. From germline, CDR1 is SGHAT and CDR2 FQNNGV. As DNA, the CDR3 is TGTGCCAGCAGCTTAGATGCCCGGACTGCTATGGATACGCAGTATTTT. As protein: CASSLDARTAMDTQYF.

This clone was picked up many times. V usage is TRBV27 and J usage is TRBJ1-5; D is undetermined. This CDR3 has 11 residues. The germline V gene encodes CDR1 MNHEY and CDR2 SMNVEV (reference sequence). Trimming removed 8 bases at V and 11 bases at J, with 13 bases between. CDR3 nucleotides: TGTGCCAGCGGGTTGAAGTCAGCCCAGCATTTT. Protein sequence: CASGLKSAQHF.

The J gene is TRBJ1-3, the V gene TRBV29-1; D perhaps matches TRBD1 (6 bases). This CDR3 spans 13 amino acids. Germline V gives CDR1 SQVTM, CDR2 ANQGSEA. V shed 1 base and J shed 3 bases, with 7 bases lying between them. The CDR3 loop is CSVEGGHGNTIYF. The DNA for the CDR3 is TGCAGCGTTGAAGGGGGACATGGAAACACCATATATTTT.

This clone was recorded a few times. The CDR3 DNA reads TGTGCCAGCAGTGGTACTAGGGTCTACGAGCAGTACTTC. Its protein is CASSGTRVYEQYF. The V call is TRBV6-1, the J call TRBJ2-7; D possibly corresponds to TRBD2 (5 bases). Trimming removed 4 bases at V and 3 bases at J, with 10 bases between. This CDR3 has 13 amino acids. Germline V lookup: CDR1 MNHNS, CDR2 SASEGT.

The chain combines TRBV7-9 with TRBJ1-1; possibly TRBD1 for D (5 bases). This CDR3 has 14 amino acids. Trimming removed 6 bases from V and 9 bases from J, with 20 bases in between. The germline V gene encodes CDR1 SEHNR and CDR2 FQNEAQ (reference sequence). The CDR3 DNA is TGTGCCAGCAGAAGAGGGACGGAGAAAAAACAAGCTTTCTTT. This gives the protein CASRRGTEKKQAFF.

The chain recombines TRBV15 with TRBJ2-3; TRBD2 aligns across 10 bases. Germline V gene sequence: CDR1 LNHNV, CDR2 YYDKDF (reference sequence). Trimming took 2 bases from V and 4 from J; bases not matched to a gene: 6. CDR3 size: 16 residues. The CDR3 loop reads CATSRSPLAGADTQYF. The CDR3 DNA is TGTGCCACCAGCAGAAGTCCTCTAGCGGGGGCAGATACGCAGTATTTT.

The chain combines TRBV6-5 with TRBJ2-5; D unresolved. The CDR3 spans 12 residues. V lost 4 bases and J lost 4, with 7 bases in between. CDR1 and CDR2 (germline): MNHEY, SVGAGI. The CDR3 region has the DNA TGTGCCAGCAGTTTCACGGGAGAGACCCAGTACTTC. Translating gives CASSFTGETQYF.

The chain carries TRBV7-2 and TRBJ1-5, with 11 bases aligning to TRBD1. The CDR3 extends over 19 amino acids. J was trimmed by 6 bases and V by 2 bases; bases with no gene match: 15. Germline-derived CDR1 and CDR2 are SGHTA and FQGNSA. The CDR3 here is CASSLKDPGQGAMVQPQHF. In DNA, the CDR3 is TGTGCCAGCAGCTTAAAAGACCCTGGACAGGGGGCGATGGTTCAGCCCCAGCATTTT.

This clone has more than one count but fewer than ten. The chain couples TRBV27 to TRBJ2-1; D not certain. Trimming took off 11 bases at V and 1 base at J, with 15 bases between the two ends. Germline V gives CDR1 MNHEY, CDR2 SMNVEV (reference sequence). The CDR3 has 14 residues. The CDR3 here is CAAADVGSYNEQFF. CDR3 nucleotides: TGTGCCGCCGCGGACGTGGGGTCCTACAATGAGCAGTTCTTC.

J is TRBJ1-1 and V is TRBV6-1, with 10 nucleotides matching TRBD1. CDR1 and CDR2 (germline): MNHNS, SASEGT. The CDR3 contains 15 residues. J lost 0 bases, V lost 6 bases, and 4 bases had no gene match. The CDR3, as DNA: TGTGCCAGCAGCCGGGACAGGGGTCTGAACACTGAAGCTTTCTTT. This gives the protein CASSRDRGLNTEAFF.

This clone was picked up a small number of times. The V gene is TRBV15, the J gene TRBJ2-5, with D possibly being TRBD2 (7 bases). Deletions cut 7 bases from V and 5 bases from J, with 35 bases between. Looked up from germline, CDR1 is LNHNV and CDR2 is YYDKDF (reference sequence). The CDR3 totals 20 residues. The CDR3 spells CATIPLEGPGRGAPAETQYF. DNA for the CDR3: TGTGCCACCATCCCTCTGGAGGGGCCGGGGAGGGGGGCCCCCGCGGAGACCCAGTACTTC.

The chain uses TRBV14 and TRBJ2-7, with D tentatively TRBD2 (5 bases). Germline-derived CDR1 and CDR2 are SGHDN and FVKESK. The CDR3 extends over 14 amino acids. The V end lost 1 base, the J end lost 2 bases, and 9 bases lay between the germline ends. CDR3 DNA: TGTGCCAGCAGCCAAGTTCCTAGCACCTACGAGCAGTACTTC. It encodes CASSQVPSTYEQYF.

The chain recombines TRBV5-5 with TRBJ1-2; D unresolved. The germline V gene encodes CDR1 SGHKS and CDR2 YYEKEE (reference sequence). CDR3 size: 18 residues. The ends were cut back, 6 bases at V and 3 bases at J, with 27 bases in the middle. The CDR3 protein is CASTSGSRSNPWDYGYTF. CDR3 bases: TGTGCCAGCACCTCAGGTAGTCGCTCGAATCCTTGGGACTATGGCTACACCTTC.

There are a few counts of this clone. V gene TRBV4-1 combines with J gene TRBJ2-3; 11 bases are shared with TRBD2. J gave up 0 bases and V 2 bases, and 7 bases lay outside the gene matches. The CDR3 covers 18 residues. Looked up from germline, CDR1 is MGHRA and CDR2 is YSYEKL. CDR3: CASSQLAGGPTSTDTQYF. CDR3 sequence (DNA): TGCGCCAGCAGCCAACTAGCGGGGGGCCCAACTAGCACAGATACGCAGTATTTT.

The chain carries TRBV2 and TRBJ2-2; 8 nucleotides agree with TRBD2. The CDR3 length is 15 residues. Germline V gene sequence: CDR1 SNHLY, CDR2 FYNNEI. The junction had 7 bases not matched to a gene; V was cut back by 4 bases and J by 6 bases. CDR3 sequence: CASSARAGGAGELFF. The CDR3 coding sequence is TGTGCCAGCAGTGCCCGCGCGGGGGGCGCCGGGGAGCTGTTTTTT. Drawing the rest from reference TRBV2 and TRBJ2-2, the complete variable domain is EPEVTQTPSHQVTQMGQEVILRCVPISNHLYFYWYRQILGQKVEFLVSFYNNEISEKSEIFDDQFSVERPDGSNFTLKIRSTKLEDSAMYFCASSARAGGAGELFFGEGSRLTVL.

This clone was detected a few times. This chain uses TRBV7-2 with TRBJ2-7, with unresolved D. Deletions cut 5 bases from V and 3 bases from J, with 17 bases between. The CDR3 is 15 residues long. From germline, CDR1 is SGHTA and CDR2 FQGNSA. DNA for the CDR3: TGTGCCAGCAGCCTCACGGACGGATCAGGCTACGAGCAGTACTTC. Amino acids: CASSLTDGSGYEQYF.

The chain links TRBV19 to TRBJ2-1; D not resolved. The germline V gene has CDR1 LNHDA and CDR2 SQIVND (reference sequence). Trimming shortened V by 3 bases and J by 5 bases, and 8 bases separated the two germline ends. This CDR3 has 13 amino acids. The DNA for the CDR3 is TGTGCCAGTAGTATGCTGCGTCACAATGAGCAGTTCTTC. This codes for CASSMLRHNEQFF.

This clone has more than one count but fewer than ten. The rearrangement links TRBV5-5 to TRBJ2-3, with 7 bases fitting TRBD1. There are 14 residues in the CDR3. Trimming at V came to 6 bases and at J to 0 bases, leaving 4 bases not matched to a gene. Per germline, CDR1 SGHKS and CDR2 YYEKEE (reference sequence). For the CDR3, the DNA is TGTGCCAGCAACCTGGGACAGAGCACAGATACGCAGTATTTT. This sequence encodes CASNLGQSTDTQYF.

The J gene is TRBJ2-5, the V gene TRBV7-8, with 9 bases identical to TRBD2. CDR1 is SGHVS, CDR2 FQNEAQ, per germline. After removal of 5 bases from V and 5 bases from J, the junction contained 6 bases not matched to a gene. The CDR3 is made up of 14 amino acids. The CDR3 spells CASSPSGGRETQYF. As DNA, the CDR3 is TGTGCCAGCAGCCCGAGCGGGGGGCGGGAGACCCAGTACTTC.

This clone appeared a single time. The chain employs TRBV5-1 and TRBJ2-2; D ambiguous. CDR1 is SGHRS and CDR2 is YFSETQ in the germline V gene. The CDR3 consists of 14 residues. The ends were cut back, 4 bases at V and 2 bases at J, with 9 bases in the middle. CDR3 bases: TGCGCCAGCAGCCCACGACAAAACACCGGGGAGCTGTTTTTT. Translating gives CASSPRQNTGELFF.

A few counts support this clone. The chain combines TRBV28 with TRBJ2-3, with TRBD2 matching over 9 bases. Trimming at V came to 2 bases and at J to 4 bases, leaving 13 bases not matched to a gene. Germline V gene sequence: CDR1 MDHEN, CDR2 SYDVKM. This CDR3 is 18 amino acids long. The DNA of the CDR3 is TGTGCCAGCAGTTTACTAGCGGGACCCAAGGGATGGGCAGATACGCAGTATTTT. It is translated as CASSLLAGPKGWADTQYF.

The chain uses TRBV5-1 and TRBJ2-3; perhaps TRBD1 as D (6 bases). CDR1 and CDR2 from the germline V gene are SGHRS and YFSETQ. CDR3 length: 15 amino acids. The V and J ends lost 4 bases and 0 bases respectively, with 12 bases between them. CDR3 coding DNA: TGCGCCAGCAGCCGGGACATTACTAGCACAGATACGCAGTATTTT. Translating gives CASSRDITSTDTQYF.

This chain uses TRBV15 with TRBJ1-2; possibly TRBD1 for D (5 bases). Trimming took off 1 base at V and 3 bases at J, with 12 bases between the two ends. Germline CDR1 reads LNHNV; CDR2 reads YYDKDF (reference sequence). The CDR3 covers 15 residues. CDR3 protein: CATSRGRGDDYGYTF. The CDR3 DNA reads TGTGCCACCAGCAGAGGTCGGGGGGATGACTATGGCTACACCTTC.

This clone is a singleton in its sample. The chain combines TRBV27 with TRBJ2-5; D is undetermined. CDR1 MNHEY and CDR2 SMNVEV come from the germline V gene (reference sequence). Trimming shortened V by 3 bases and J by 2 bases, and 7 bases separated the two germline ends. The CDR3 runs 13 residues. DNA for the CDR3: TGTGCCAGCAGTTTCCTTACACAAGAGACCCAGTACTTC. Translated, it gives CASSFLTQETQYF.